This T cell receptor (beta chain) originates from a study of cytomegalovirus exposure and HLA in healthy donors. Points from the study as a whole: In vitro data verified a few CMV-associated chains as specific for CMV antigens. It was about 180 TCR beta chains that were listed as cytomegalovirus-associated. In the roughly 120 validation repertoires, a later analysis found that first-cohort TCR clusters tended to co-occur.

Assay used: immunoSEQ multiplex PCR; TCRdb lists only in-frame clones, some missing. Here the sample spans approximately 76,000 clones, approximately 93% being singletons. About this clone: The antigen remains undetermined.

Sequencing was carried out using PBMCs. This receptor was obtained from a woman aged 18-29 years in good health and CMV-seronegative.

CDR3 sequence: CASSVLSGELFF. CDR3 bases: TGTGCCAGCAGCGTCCTTTCCGGGGAGCTGTTTTTT. The chain carries TRBV11-2 and TRBJ2-2; unclear D gene. Germline CDR1 and CDR2: SGHAT and FQNNGV. V shed 5 bases and J shed 6 bases, with 7 bases lying between them. The CDR3 covers 12 residues.